These 24 T cell receptor beta chains originate from one sample sequenced in a study of CD8 T cells in Susac syndrome. Random hexamers served to reverse transcribe about 0.5 to 1 ug RNA. TCRdb reprocessed the immunoSEQ multiplex PCR reads with MiXCR, giving one entry per CDR3 protein. Seen here are about 300,000 distinct CDR3 sequences, 90% to 95% observed once, and the top ten hold 0.065%. Sequenced input: CD4+ T cells from PBMCs. The source of these receptors is a human donor with multiple sclerosis.

This clonotype was observed a single time. This CDR3 reads CASSPRGGRDYGYTF. The CDR3 DNA is TGTGCCAGCAGCCCGAGGGGGGGTAGGGACTATGGCTACACCTTC. The chain links TRBV7-2 to TRBJ1-2; a possible D gene is TRBD1 (6 bases). Germline V lookup: CDR1 SGHTA, CDR2 FQGNSA. This CDR3 has 15 amino acids. V dropped 5 bases and J dropped 3 bases, with 16 bases sitting between them.

DNA of the CDR3: TGTGCCAGCAGCCCCCGGATAGGGATTGACAAGAACACTGAAGCTTTCTTT. It yields the protein CASSPRIGIDKNTEAFF. The rearrangement links TRBV6-1 to TRBJ1-1; D is unclear. Germline V lookup: CDR1 MNHNS, CDR2 SASEGT. CDR3 length: 17 residues. The ends were cut back, 6 bases at V and 1 base at J, with 21 bases in the middle.

The V and J genes are TRBV1 and TRBJ2-7; the D call in the table, TRBD2, was not verified against the DNA. TRBV1 corresponds to a pseudogene. The CDR3 has 16 residues. Here the CDR3 DNA reads TGCACCAGCAGCCAAGTTCGTACTAGCGACCCCTACGAGCAGTACTTC. Protein: CTSSQVRTSDPYEQYF.

This chain joins TRBV6-5 and TRBJ2-3; TRBD2 matches 7 bases. Trimming removed 0 bases from V and 6 bases from J; junction bases left unmatched: 6. Germline V lookup: CDR1 MNHEY, CDR2 SVGAGI. This CDR3 is 15 amino acids long. For the CDR3, the DNA is TGTGCCAGCAGTTACTCGACTAGCCTCAGCGATACGCAGTATTTT. Translated: CASSYSTSLSDTQYF.

The chain employs TRBV5-1 and TRBJ1-2, with a tentative D call TRBD1 (6 bases). Germline V gene data show CDR1 as SGHRS and CDR2 as YFSETQ. The germline V and J ends were trimmed by 1 base and 3 bases, with 10 bases remaining between them. The CDR3 has 14 amino acids. CDR3 in DNA: TGCGCCAGCAGCTTGAGGGACACCCACTATGGCTACACCTTC. This translates into CASSLRDTHYGYTF. The full variable domain, completed using reference TRBV5-1 and TRBJ1-2, is KAGVTQTPRYLIKTRGQQVTLSCSPISGHRSVSWYQQTPGQGLQFLFEYFSETQRNKGNFPGRFSGRQFSNSRSEMNVSTLELGDSALYLCASSLRDTHYGYTFGSGTRLTVV.

V usage is TRBV6-1 and J usage is TRBJ1-5, with 8 bases aligning to TRBD1. The V gene's germline CDR1 is MNHNS and CDR2 SASEGT. The CDR3 is made up of 18 amino acids. J was trimmed by 0 bases and V by 6 bases; bases with no gene match: 13. CDR3 amino acids: CASRSRAGGQYSNQPQHF. As DNA, the CDR3 is TGTGCCAGCAGATCAAGAGCAGGGGGCCAATATAGCAATCAGCCCCAGCATTTT.

This chain links TRBV30 with TRBJ1-3, with unresolved D. CDR3 length equals 15 residues. Germline loops: CDR1 GTSNPN, CDR2 SVGIG (reference sequence). Deletions cut 0 bases from V and 0 bases from J, with 9 bases between. The CDR3 sequence is CAWSVGLHSGNTIYF. CDR3 DNA sequence: TGTGCCTGGAGTGTTGGACTTCACTCTGGAAACACCATATATTTT.

The chain joins TRBV7-8 to TRBJ1-2, with D possibly being TRBD1 (5 bases). This CDR3 has 14 amino acids. Trimming stripped 1 base from V and 4 bases from J, with 10 bases between. The germline gives CDR1 SGHVS, CDR2 FQNEAQ. DNA for the CDR3: TGTGCCAGCAGCTTAGGGGGACTAAGCTATGGCTACACCTTC. It is translated as CASSLGGLSYGYTF. Filled out from reference TRBV7-8 and TRBJ1-2, the complete variable domain reads GAGVSQSPRYKVAKRGQDVALRCDPISGHVSLFWYQQALGQGPEFLTYFQNEAQLDKSGLPSDRFFAERPEGSVSTLKIQRTQQEDSAVYLCASSLGGLSYGYTFGSGTRLTVV.

This clonotype has a single count. The chain couples TRBV6-2 or TRBV6-3 to TRBJ2-7, with D tentatively TRBD2 (5 bases). V lost 8 bases and J lost 6, with 20 bases in between. Per germline, CDR1 MNHEY and CDR2 SVGEGT. The CDR3 is made up of 14 amino acids. As DNA, the CDR3 is TGTGCCAGCCGTTGGGCGGGCGGGCTGGGCGAGCAGTACTTC. Amino acid sequence: CASRWAGGLGEQYF.

This chain connects TRBV18 to TRBJ2-2; D remains ambiguous. Germline V gene sequence: CDR1 KGHSH, CDR2 LQKENI. The V and J ends lost 3 bases and 0 bases respectively, with 8 bases between them. The CDR3 sequence is 15 residues long. CDR3 protein: CASSPGPPNTGELFF. CDR3 sequence (DNA): TGTGCCAGCTCACCTGGACCTCCGAACACCGGGGAGCTGTTTTTT.

This clonotype was recorded once. The V and J genes are TRBV6-2 or TRBV6-3 and TRBJ2-5, with D possibly matching TRBD2 (5 bases). Germline V gene lookup returns CDR1 MNHEY and CDR2 SVGEGT. V was cut by 3 bases and J by 1 base, with 18 bases left in between. The CDR3 is made up of 17 amino acids. Here the CDR3 reads CASSYGPEGWGQETQYF. The CDR3 nucleotides are TGTGCCAGCAGTTATGGACCTGAGGGATGGGGCCAAGAGACCCAGTACTTC.

The chain carries TRBV5-1 and TRBJ2-2; TRBD1 is a possible D gene (6 bases). Germline-derived CDR1 and CDR2 are SGHRS and YFSETQ. Deletions cut 5 bases from V and 4 bases from J, with 15 bases between. The CDR3 totals 15 residues. The CDR3 DNA follows: TGCGCCAGCAGTTCACAGGGTTCCCCCACCGGGGAGCTGTTTTTT. This encodes CASSSQGSPTGELFF.

The rearrangement uses TRBV7-9 and TRBJ2-7, with D unclear. This CDR3 comprises 13 residues. The V end was cut by 7 bases, the J end by 1 base, with 11 bases between. CDR1 SEHNR and CDR2 FQNEAQ come from the germline V gene (reference sequence). The CDR3 DNA is TGTGCCAGCAAAGACCCCGGGTCCTACGAGCAGTACTTC. This sequence encodes CASKDPGSYEQYF.

This rearrangement joins TRBV20-1 to TRBJ1-1, with 7 bases aligning to TRBD1. Trimming removed 5 bases from V and 1 base from J; junction bases left unmatched: 7. The CDR3 is made up of 14 amino acids. Germline lookup yields CDR1 DFQATT and CDR2 SNEGSKA (reference sequence). CDR3 in amino acids: CSARPTGTNTEAFF. Written as DNA, the CDR3 is TGCAGTGCTCGCCCGACAGGGACGAACACTGAAGCTTTCTTT.

The J gene is TRBJ2-7, the V gene TRBV10-2; D is ambiguous. CDR1 and CDR2 from the germline V gene are WSHSY and SAAADI. This CDR3 has 14 residues. V was trimmed by 6 bases and J by 6 bases, leaving 18 bases between them. The CDR3 sequence: CASSPGNLWAEQYF. CDR3 in DNA: TGCGCCAGCAGCCCGGGCAATCTGTGGGCCGAGCAGTACTTC.

The CDR3: CASSPYGPGEQFF. The DNA for the CDR3 is TGTGCCAGCTCACCGTACGGCCCGGGTGAGCAGTTCTTC. This chain joins TRBV18 and TRBJ2-1; D gene ambiguous. CDR3 length equals 13 residues. CDR1 is KGHSH and CDR2 is LQKENI in the germline V gene. V lost 3 bases, J lost 9 bases, and 12 bases lay in between.

The V call is TRBV20-1, the J call TRBJ1-1; D is unclear. The V end lost 0 bases, the J end lost 4 bases, and 12 bases lay between the germline ends. This CDR3 has 14 residues. From germline, CDR1 is DFQATT and CDR2 SNEGSKA (reference sequence). The CDR3: CSARDGRDITEAFF. Written as DNA, the CDR3 is TGCAGTGCTAGAGATGGCCGGGATATCACTGAAGCTTTCTTT.

The V gene is TRBV21-1, the J gene TRBJ1-1; no DNA check was done on the table's D call, TRBD1. TRBV21-1 is a listed pseudogene. This CDR3 has 15 residues. In DNA, the CDR3 is TGTGCCAGCAGCGGGGACAGGGGAGGGAACACTGAAGCTTTCTTT. Translating it yields CASSGDRGGNTEAFF.

This clonotype came up once. The chain links TRBV6-2 or TRBV6-3 to TRBJ1-5; a possible D gene is TRBD1 (5 bases). Trimming cost V 6 bases and J 5 bases, with 14 bases left between them. CDR3 length: 14 amino acids. Germline-derived CDR1 and CDR2 are MNHEY and SVGEGT. The CDR3, as DNA: TGTGCCAGCAGACCGGCAGGGAACCATCAGCCCCAGCATTTT. This codes for CASRPAGNHQPQHF.

The genes are TRBV4-1 and TRBJ1-5; 8 nucleotides agree with TRBD1. The germline V gene has CDR1 MGHRA and CDR2 YSYEKL. The CDR3 has 18 residues. Losses at the gene ends were 1 base for V and 6 bases for J; bases not matched to a gene: 14. The CDR3, as DNA: TGCGCCAGCAGCCAAGTCCCCTCGACAGGGGACCCTAGTCAGCCCCAGCATTTT. Amino acid sequence: CASSQVPSTGDPSQPQHF.

The chain combines TRBV7-2 with TRBJ2-5; 14 positions agree with TRBD2. The CDR3 spans 14 residues. V shed 10 bases and J 4 bases; nucleotides not matched to a gene: 5. Germline CDR1 reads SGHTA; CDR2 reads FQGNSA. The DNA for the CDR3 is TGTGCCACGGGGACTAGCGGGAGTGTAGAGACCCAGTACTTC. As protein: CATGTSGSVETQYF.

The chain recombines TRBV29-1 with TRBJ2-1; D may be TRBD1 or TRBD2 (11 bases each). CDR1 and CDR2 from the germline V gene are SQVTM and ANQGSEA. V was pared by 7 bases and J by 7 bases, with 32 bases between. CDR3 length: 18 amino acids. In nucleotides, the CDR3 is TGCAGCGGCTCCGGACAGGGGGCTAGCGGGAGGCACATGAATGAGCAGTTCTTC. Encoded protein: CSGSGQGASGRHMNEQFF.

This chain uses TRBV6-2 or TRBV6-3 with TRBJ2-1; D perhaps matches TRBD2 (6 bases). Germline V gene sequence: CDR1 MNHEY, CDR2 SVGEGT. This CDR3 contains 14 residues. V was trimmed by 2 bases and J by 3 bases, leaving 8 bases between them. Here the CDR3 reads CASSYGRGYNEQFF. The DNA of the CDR3 is TGTGCCAGCAGTTACGGGCGGGGCTACAATGAGCAGTTCTTC.

The CDR3 DNA sequence: TGCAGTGCTAGCTCGACAGGGGGTCCGGGAAACACCATATATTTT. Residues: CSASSTGGPGNTIYF. This rearrangement joins TRBV20-1 to TRBJ1-3; 9 bases agree with TRBD1. The CDR3 runs 15 residues. The germline V gene has CDR1 DFQATT and CDR2 SNEGSKA (reference sequence). V shed 3 bases and J 4 bases; nucleotides not matched to a gene: 7.